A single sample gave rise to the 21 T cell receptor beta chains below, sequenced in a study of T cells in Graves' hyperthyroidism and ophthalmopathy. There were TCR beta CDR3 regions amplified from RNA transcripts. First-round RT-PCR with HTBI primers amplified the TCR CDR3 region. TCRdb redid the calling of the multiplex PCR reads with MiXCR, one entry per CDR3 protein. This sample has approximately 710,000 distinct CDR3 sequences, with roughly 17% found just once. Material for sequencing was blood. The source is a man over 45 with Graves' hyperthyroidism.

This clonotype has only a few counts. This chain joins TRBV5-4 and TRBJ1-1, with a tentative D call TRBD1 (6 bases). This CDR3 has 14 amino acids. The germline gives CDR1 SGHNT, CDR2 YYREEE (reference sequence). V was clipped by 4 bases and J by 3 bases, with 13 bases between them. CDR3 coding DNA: TGTGCCAGCAGCAAGCCGGGACAATACACTGAAGCTTTCTTT. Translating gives CASSKPGQYTEAFF.

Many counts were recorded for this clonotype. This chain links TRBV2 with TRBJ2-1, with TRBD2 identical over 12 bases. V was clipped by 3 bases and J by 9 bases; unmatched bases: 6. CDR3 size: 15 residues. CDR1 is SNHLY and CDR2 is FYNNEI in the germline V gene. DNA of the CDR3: TGTGCCAGCAGTGAGTGGACTAGCGGGAACTGTGAGCAGTTCTTC. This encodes CASSEWTSGNCEQFF. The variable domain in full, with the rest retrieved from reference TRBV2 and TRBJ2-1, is EPEVTQTPSHQVTQMGQEVILRCVPISNHLYFYWYRQILGQKVEFLVSFYNNEISEKSEIFDDQFSVERPDGSNFTLKIRSTKLEDSAMYFCASSEWTSGNCEQFFGPGTRLTVL.

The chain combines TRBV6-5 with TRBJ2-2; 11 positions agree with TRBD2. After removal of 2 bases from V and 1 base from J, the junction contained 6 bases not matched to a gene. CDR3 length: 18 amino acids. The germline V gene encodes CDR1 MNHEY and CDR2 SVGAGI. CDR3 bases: TGTGCCAGCAGTTACGGGCTAGCGGGAGGCCAGAACACCGGGGAGCTGTTTTTT. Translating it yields CASSYGLAGGQNTGELFF.

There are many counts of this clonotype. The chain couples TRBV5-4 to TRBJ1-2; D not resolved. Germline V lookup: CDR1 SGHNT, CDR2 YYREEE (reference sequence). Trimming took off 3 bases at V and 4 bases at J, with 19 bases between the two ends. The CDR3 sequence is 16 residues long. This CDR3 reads CASSSYRTVNLYGYTF. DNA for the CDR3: TGTGCCAGCAGCTCATACCGCACAGTGAACCTCTATGGCTACACCTTC.

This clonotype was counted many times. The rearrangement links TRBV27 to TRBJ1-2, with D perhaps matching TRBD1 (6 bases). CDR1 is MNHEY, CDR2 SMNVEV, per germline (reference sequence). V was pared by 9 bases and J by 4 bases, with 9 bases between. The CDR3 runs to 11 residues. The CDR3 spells CASQGRYGYTF. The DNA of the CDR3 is TGTGCCAGTCAGGGGCGCTATGGCTACACCTTC.

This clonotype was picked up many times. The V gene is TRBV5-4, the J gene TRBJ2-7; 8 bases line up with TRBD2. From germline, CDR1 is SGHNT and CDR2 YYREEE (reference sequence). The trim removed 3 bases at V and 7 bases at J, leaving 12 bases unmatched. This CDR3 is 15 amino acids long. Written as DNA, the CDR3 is TGTGCCAGCAGCTGGACTAGCCGGGAGGATGTGGAGCAGTACTTC. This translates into CASSWTSREDVEQYF. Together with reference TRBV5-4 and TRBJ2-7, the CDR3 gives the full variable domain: ETGVTQSPTHLIKTRGQQVTLRCSSQSGHNTVSWYQQALGQGPQFIFQYYREEENGRGNFPPRFSGLQFPNYSSELNVNALELDDSALYLCASSWTSREDVEQYFGPGTRLTVT.

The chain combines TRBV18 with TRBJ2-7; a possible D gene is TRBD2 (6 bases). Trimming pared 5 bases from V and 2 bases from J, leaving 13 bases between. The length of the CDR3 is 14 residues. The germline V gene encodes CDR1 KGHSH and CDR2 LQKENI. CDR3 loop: CASSASSAPYEQYF. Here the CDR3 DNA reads TGTGCCAGCTCAGCCTCTAGCGCCCCCTACGAGCAGTACTTC. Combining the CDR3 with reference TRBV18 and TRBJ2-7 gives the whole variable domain NAGVMQNPRHLVRRRGQEARLRCSPMKGHSHVYWYRQLPEEGLKFMVYLQKENIIDESGMPKERFSAEFPKEGPSILRIQQVVRGDSAAYFCASSASSAPYEQYFGPGTRLTVT.

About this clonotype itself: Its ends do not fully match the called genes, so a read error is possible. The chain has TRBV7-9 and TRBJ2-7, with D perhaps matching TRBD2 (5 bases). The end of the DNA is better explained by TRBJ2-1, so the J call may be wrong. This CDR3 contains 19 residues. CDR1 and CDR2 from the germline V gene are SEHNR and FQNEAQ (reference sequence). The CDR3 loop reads CTSSKRGNLHPLDRYEQFF. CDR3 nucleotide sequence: TGTACCAGCAGCAAGCGAGGGAATTTACATCCCTTGGATCGGTACGAGCAGTTCTTC.

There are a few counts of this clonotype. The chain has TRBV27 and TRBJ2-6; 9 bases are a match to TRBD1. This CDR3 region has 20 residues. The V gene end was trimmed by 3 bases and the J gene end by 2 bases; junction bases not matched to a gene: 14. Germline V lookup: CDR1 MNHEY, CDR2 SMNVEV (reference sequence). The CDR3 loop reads CASSFAPGQGHIPGANVLTF. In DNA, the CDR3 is TGTGCCAGCAGTTTTGCCCCGGGACAGGGTCATATTCCTGGGGCCAACGTCCTGACTTTC.

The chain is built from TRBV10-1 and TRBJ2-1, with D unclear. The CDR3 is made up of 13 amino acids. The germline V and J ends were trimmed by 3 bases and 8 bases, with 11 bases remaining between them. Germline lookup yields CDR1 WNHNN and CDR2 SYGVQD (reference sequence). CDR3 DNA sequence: TGCGCCAGCAGTGATATTCTAGGCGATGAGCAGTTCTTC. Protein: CASSDILGDEQFF.

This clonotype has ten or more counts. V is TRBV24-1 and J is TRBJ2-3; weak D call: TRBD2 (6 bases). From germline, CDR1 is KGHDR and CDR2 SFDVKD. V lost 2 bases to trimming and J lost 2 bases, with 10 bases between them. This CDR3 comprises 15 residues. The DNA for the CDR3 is TGTGCCACCAGTGATTGGGACTCAAACACAGATACGCAGTATTTT. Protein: CATSDWDSNTDTQYF.

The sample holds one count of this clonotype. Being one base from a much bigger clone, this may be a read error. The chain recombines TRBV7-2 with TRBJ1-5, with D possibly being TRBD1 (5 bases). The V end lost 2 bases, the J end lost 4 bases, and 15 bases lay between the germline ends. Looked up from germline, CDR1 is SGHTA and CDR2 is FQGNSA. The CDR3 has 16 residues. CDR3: CTSSLTGGRSNQPQHF. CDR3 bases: TGTACCAGCAGCTTAACCGGGGGGAGAAGTAATCAGCCCCAGCATTTT.

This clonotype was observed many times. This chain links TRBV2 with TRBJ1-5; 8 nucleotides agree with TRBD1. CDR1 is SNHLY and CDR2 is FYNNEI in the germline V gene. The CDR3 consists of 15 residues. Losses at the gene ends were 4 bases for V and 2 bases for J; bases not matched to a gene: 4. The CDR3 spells CASSGQGAGNQPQHF. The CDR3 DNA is TGTGCCAGCAGTGGCCAGGGGGCCGGCAATCAGCCCCAGCATTTT.

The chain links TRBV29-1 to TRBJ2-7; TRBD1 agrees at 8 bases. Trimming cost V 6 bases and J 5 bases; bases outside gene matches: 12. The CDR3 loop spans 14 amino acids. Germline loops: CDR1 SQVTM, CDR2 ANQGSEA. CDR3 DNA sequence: TGCAGCGTCGAGCTGTGGACAGGGAAGAACGAGCAGTACTTC. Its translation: CSVELWTGKNEQYF.

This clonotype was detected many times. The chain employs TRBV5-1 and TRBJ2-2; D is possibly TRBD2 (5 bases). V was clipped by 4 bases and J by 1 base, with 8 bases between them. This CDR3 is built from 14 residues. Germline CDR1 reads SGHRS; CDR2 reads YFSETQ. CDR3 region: CASSPSGNTGELFF. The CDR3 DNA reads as TGCGCCAGCAGCCCAAGCGGGAACACCGGGGAGCTGTTTTTT.

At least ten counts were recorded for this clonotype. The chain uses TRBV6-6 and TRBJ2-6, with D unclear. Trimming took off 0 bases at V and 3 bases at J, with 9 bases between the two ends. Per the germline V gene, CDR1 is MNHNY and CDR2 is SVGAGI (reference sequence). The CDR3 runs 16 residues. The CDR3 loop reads CASSYSGLRGANVLTF. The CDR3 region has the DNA TGTGCCAGCAGTTACTCAGGGTTGCGTGGGGCCAACGTCCTGACTTTC.

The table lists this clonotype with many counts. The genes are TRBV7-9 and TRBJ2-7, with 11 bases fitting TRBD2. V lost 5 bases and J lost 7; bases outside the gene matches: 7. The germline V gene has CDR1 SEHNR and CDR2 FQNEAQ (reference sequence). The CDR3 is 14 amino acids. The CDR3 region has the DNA TGTGCCAGCAGCAAGCTAGCGGGAGGAGAAGAGCAGTACTTC. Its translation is CASSKLAGGEEQYF.

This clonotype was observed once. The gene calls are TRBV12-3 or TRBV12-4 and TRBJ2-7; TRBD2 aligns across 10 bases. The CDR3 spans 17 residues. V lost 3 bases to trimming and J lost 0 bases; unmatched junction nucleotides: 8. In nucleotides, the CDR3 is TGTGCCAGCAGTTTGGTGATAGCGGGAGGCCTCTCCTACGAGCAGTACTTC. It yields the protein CASSLVIAGGLSYEQYF.

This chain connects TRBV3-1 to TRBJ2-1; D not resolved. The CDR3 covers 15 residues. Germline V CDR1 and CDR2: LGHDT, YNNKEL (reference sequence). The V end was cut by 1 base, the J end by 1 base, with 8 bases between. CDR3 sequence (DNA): TGTGCCAGCAGCCAAGGGGCTCCTTCCTACAATGAGCAGTTCTTC. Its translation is CASSQGAPSYNEQFF.

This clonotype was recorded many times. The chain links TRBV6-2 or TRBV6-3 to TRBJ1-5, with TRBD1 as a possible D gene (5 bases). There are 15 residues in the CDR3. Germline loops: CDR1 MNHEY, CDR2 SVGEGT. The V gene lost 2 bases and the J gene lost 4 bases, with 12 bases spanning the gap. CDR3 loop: CASSYPDSLNQPQHF. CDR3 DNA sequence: TGTGCCAGCAGTTACCCCGACAGTTTGAATCAGCCCCAGCATTTT.

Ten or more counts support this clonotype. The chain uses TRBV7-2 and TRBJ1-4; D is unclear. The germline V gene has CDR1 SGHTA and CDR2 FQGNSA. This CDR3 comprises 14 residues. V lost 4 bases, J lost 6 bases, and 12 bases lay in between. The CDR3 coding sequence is TGTGCCAGCAGCTCTGAGAGGGCGGATGAAAAACTGTTTTTT. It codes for CASSSERADEKLFF.